These T cell receptor beta chains were read from a single sample in a study of T cell responses to AZD1222 COVID-19 vaccine. Repertoires were generated with immunoSEQ multiplex PCR, while TCRdb's copy carries only in-frame clones and drops some. The sample carries 84,000 or so clones, 90% recorded once. Here the sequenced sample was peripheral blood, taken 28 days after the second AZD1222 dose. Receptors originate from an adult who received the AZD1222 COVID-19 vaccine. CDR3s include the opening cysteine and the closing phenylalanine or tryptophan. D genes are given only for firm matches. Part of the rows lack a size; the others show once, few, many or a class for expanded clones.

d_gene: NA; v_gene: TRBV6-6; j_gene: TRBJ1-2; abundance: NA; CDR3aa: CASSTQGGYTF; CDR3nt: TGTGCCAGCAGTACACAGGGAGGCTACACCTTC
d_gene: NA; v_gene: TRBV3-1/TRBV3-2; j_gene: TRBJ1-1; abundance: few; CDR3aa: CASSQEPGGGTEAFF; CDR3nt: TGTGCCAGCAGCCAAGAGCCTGGGGGTGGCACTGAAGCTTTCTTT
d_gene: NA; v_gene: TRBV5-5; j_gene: TRBJ1-1; abundance: NA; CDR3aa: CASSLGQWGNTEAFF; CDR3nt: TGTGCCAGCAGCTTGGGTCAGTGGGGTAACACTGAAGCTTTCTTT
d_gene: NA; v_gene: TRBV3-1/TRBV3-2; j_gene: TRBJ2-3; abundance: NA; CDR3aa: CASSQRLTDTQYF; CDR3nt: TGTGCCAGCAGCCAACGACTCACAGATACGCAGTATTTT
d_gene: NA; v_gene: TRBV27; j_gene: TRBJ1-2; abundance: NA; CDR3aa: CASRSIQGVYGYTF; CDR3nt: TGTGCCAGCAGGAGTATACAGGGCGTCTATGGCTACACCTTC
d_gene: NA; v_gene: TRBV30; j_gene: TRBJ2-7; abundance: NA; CDR3aa: CAWKGPLYEQYF; CDR3nt: TGTGCCTGGAAGGGCCCCCTCTACGAGCAGTACTTC
d_gene: TRBD1; v_gene: TRBV11-2; j_gene: TRBJ2-3; abundance: NA; CDR3aa: CASSPRQGAYF; CDR3nt: TGTGCCAGCAGCCCCCGACAGGGTGCGTATTTT
d_gene: TRBD2; v_gene: TRBV9; j_gene: TRBJ2-2; abundance: NA; CDR3aa: CASSPRLAGGNGELFF; CDR3nt: TGTGCCAGCAGCCCCCGACTAGCGGGGGGGAACGGGGAGCTGTTTTTT
d_gene: NA; v_gene: TRBV27; j_gene: TRBJ1-3; abundance: NA; CDR3aa: CASSSGPGNTIYF; CDR3nt: TGTGCCAGCAGTTCGGGACCCGGAAACACCATATATTTT
d_gene: NA; v_gene: TRBV6-1; j_gene: TRBJ1-3; abundance: NA; CDR3aa: CASSEDYLSGNTIYF; CDR3nt: TGTGCCAGCAGTGAAGACTATCTATCTGGAAACACCATATATTTT
d_gene: TRBD2; v_gene: TRBV10-2; j_gene: TRBJ2-5; abundance: once; CDR3aa: CASRSGGPGETQYF; CDR3nt: TGCGCCAGCCGAAGCGGGGGCCCCGGGGAGACCCAGTACTTC
d_gene: TRBD1; v_gene: TRBV10-3; j_gene: TRBJ2-7; abundance: NA; CDR3aa: CAIQGTGAYEQYF; CDR3nt: TGTGCCATCCAGGGGACAGGAGCTTACGAGCAGTACTTC
d_gene: NA; v_gene: TRBV5-6; j_gene: TRBJ2-7; abundance: NA; CDR3aa: CASSRNRYEQYF; CDR3nt: TGTGCCAGCAGCCGTAACAGGTACGAGCAGTACTTC
d_gene: NA; v_gene: TRBV27; j_gene: TRBJ1-1; abundance: NA; CDR3aa: CASSLAVTGTEAFF; CDR3nt: TGTGCCAGCAGTTTGGCGGTAACAGGCACTGAAGCTTTCTTT
d_gene: TRBD2; v_gene: TRBV2; j_gene: TRBJ2-1; abundance: NA; CDR3aa: CASSGASGDNEQFF; CDR3nt: TGTGCCAGCAGTGGTGCTAGCGGGGACAATGAGCAGTTCTTC
d_gene: TRBD2; v_gene: TRBV20-1; j_gene: TRBJ2-5; abundance: NA; CDR3aa: CGGGGKETQYF; CDR3nt: TGCGGCGGGGGGGGAAAAGAGACCCAGTACTTC
d_gene: NA; v_gene: TRBV18; j_gene: TRBJ2-2; abundance: NA; CDR3aa: CASSPPSGNTGELFF; CDR3nt: TGTGCCAGCTCACCACCGTCGGGGAACACCGGGGAGCTGTTTTTT
d_gene: NA; v_gene: TRBV21-1; j_gene: TRBJ1-1; abundance: once; CDR3aa: CASSLRSQGAWTEAFF; CDR3nt: TGTGCCAGCAGCCTCAGGTCCCAGGGGGCGTGGACTGAAGCTTTCTTT
d_gene: TRBD1; v_gene: TRBV30; j_gene: TRBJ1-5; abundance: NA; CDR3aa: CAWSRTGGDQPQHF; CDR3nt: TGTGCCTGGAGTAGGACAGGGGGCGATCAGCCCCAGCATTTT
d_gene: NA; v_gene: TRBV9; j_gene: TRBJ1-2; abundance: few; CDR3aa: CASSVDLGWSGYTF; CDR3nt: TGTGCCAGCAGCGTAGATCTGGGTTGGAGTGGCTACACCTTC
d_gene: NA; v_gene: TRBV18; j_gene: TRBJ1-4; abundance: NA; CDR3aa: CASSPRQGFDEKLFF; CDR3nt: TGTGCCAGCTCACCCCGCCAAGGGTTTGATGAAAAACTGTTTTTT
d_gene: NA; v_gene: TRBV10-3; j_gene: TRBJ1-2; abundance: NA; CDR3aa: CAISEPGRRYGYTF; CDR3nt: TGTGCCATCAGTGAGCCCGGGCGAAGGTATGGCTACACCTTC
d_gene: TRBD2; v_gene: TRBV9; j_gene: TRBJ2-3; abundance: NA; CDR3aa: CASSDRLAGPTDTQYF; CDR3nt: TGTGCCAGCAGCGACAGACTAGCGGGGCCAACAGATACGCAGTATTTT
d_gene: NA; v_gene: TRBV5-6; j_gene: TRBJ1-2; abundance: NA; CDR3aa: CASNYFENGIYGYTF; CDR3nt: TGTGCCAGCAACTACTTCGAAAACGGGATCTATGGCTACACCTTC
d_gene: TRBD1; v_gene: TRBV14; j_gene: TRBJ2-7; abundance: once; CDR3aa: CASSPPGTGLYEQYF; CDR3nt: TGTGCCAGCAGCCCCCCCGGGACAGGGCTCTACGAGCAGTACTTC
d_gene: NA; v_gene: TRBV12-3/TRBV12-4; j_gene: TRBJ2-1; abundance: NA; CDR3aa: CASSLGDLRFF; CDR3nt: TGTGCCAGCAGTTTAGGGGATCTGAGGTTCTTC
d_gene: NA; v_gene: TRBV3-1/TRBV3-2; j_gene: TRBJ2-7; abundance: NA; CDR3aa: CASSQASEQYF; CDR3nt: TGTGCCAGCAGCCAAGCTTCCGAGCAGTACTTC
d_gene: NA; v_gene: TRBV10-3; j_gene: TRBJ2-5; abundance: NA; CDR3aa: CAISGSGSQETQYF; CDR3nt: TGTGCCATCAGTGGTTCGGGCAGCCAAGAGACCCAGTACTTC
d_gene: NA; v_gene: TRBV30; j_gene: TRBJ1-5; abundance: NA; CDR3aa: CAWSRGGIGESNQPQHF; CDR3nt: TGTGCCTGGAGCCGCGGGGGAATAGGGGAGAGCAATCAGCCCCAGCATTTT
d_gene: NA; v_gene: TRBV11-2; j_gene: TRBJ1-2; abundance: few; CDR3aa: CASSSIRYRDGYTF; CDR3nt: TGTGCCAGCAGCTCAATCCGATACAGGGACGGCTACACCTTC
d_gene: NA; v_gene: TRBV11-3; j_gene: TRBJ2-3; abundance: NA; CDR3aa: CASSTRLVSTDTQYF; CDR3nt: TGTGCCAGCAGCACCCGACTAGTTAGCACAGATACGCAGTATTTT
d_gene: NA; v_gene: TRBV7-3; j_gene: TRBJ2-1; abundance: few; CDR3aa: CASSLFGVRGNEQFF; CDR3nt: TGTGCCAGCAGCTTATTCGGGGTCCGTGGGAATGAGCAGTTCTTC
d_gene: NA; v_gene: TRBV6-5; j_gene: TRBJ2-1; abundance: NA; CDR3aa: CASSYREVANEQFF; CDR3nt: TGTGCCAGCAGTTACCGGGAAGTGGCAAATGAGCAGTTCTTC
d_gene: NA; v_gene: TRBV11-3; j_gene: TRBJ2-5; abundance: NA; CDR3aa: CASSLARKTAKSQETQYF; CDR3nt: TGTGCCAGCAGCTTAGCTCGGAAGACAGCCAAAAGCCAAGAGACCCAGTACTTC
d_gene: TRBD1; v_gene: TRBV5-3; j_gene: TRBJ1-4; abundance: NA; CDR3aa: CAGPPQGRGDEKLFF; CDR3nt: TGTGCCGGCCCCCCCCAGGGCAGGGGGGATGAAAAACTGTTTTTT
d_gene: TRBD1; v_gene: TRBV5-1; j_gene: TRBJ2-7; abundance: NA; CDR3aa: CASSYRGNTLEQYF; CDR3nt: TGCGCCAGCAGCTACAGGGGTAATACTCTCGAGCAGTACTTC
d_gene: TRBD1; v_gene: TRBV7-9; j_gene: TRBJ1-4; abundance: NA; CDR3aa: CASSPIWDREDEKLFF; CDR3nt: TGTGCCAGCAGCCCTATATGGGACAGGGAAGATGAAAAACTGTTTTTT
d_gene: NA; v_gene: TRBV6-5; j_gene: TRBJ2-7; abundance: NA; CDR3aa: CASSSPFYEQYF; CDR3nt: TGTGCCAGCAGTTCCCCCTTCTACGAGCAGTACTTC
d_gene: NA; v_gene: TRBV5-6; j_gene: TRBJ1-5; abundance: NA; CDR3aa: CASSRFELGGRGPQHF; CDR3nt: TGTGCCAGCAGCCGATTTGAATTGGGGGGACGTGGGCCCCAGCATTTT
d_gene: NA; v_gene: TRBV5-1; j_gene: TRBJ1-1; abundance: NA; CDR3aa: CASSLGFDGTEAFF; CDR3nt: TGCGCCAGCAGCTTGGGTTTTGATGGGACTGAAGCTTTCTTT
d_gene: NA; v_gene: TRBV5-4; j_gene: TRBJ1-6; abundance: NA; CDR3aa: CASSETSGGRGNSPLHF; CDR3nt: TGTGCCAGCAGCGAAACCAGTGGGGGAAGGGGTAATTCACCCCTCCACTTT
d_gene: TRBD2; v_gene: TRBV3-1/TRBV3-2; j_gene: TRBJ2-7; abundance: NA; CDR3aa: CASSRLAEAYEQYF; CDR3nt: TGTGCCAGCAGCCGGCTAGCGGAGGCCTACGAGCAGTACTTC
d_gene: TRBD2; v_gene: TRBV5-1; j_gene: TRBJ2-2; abundance: NA; CDR3aa: CASSTTSGPNTGELFF; CDR3nt: TGCGCCAGCAGCACAACTAGCGGCCCGAACACCGGGGAGCTGTTTTTT
d_gene: TRBD1; v_gene: TRBV2; j_gene: TRBJ1-1; abundance: NA; CDR3aa: CASSDPGQGSTEAFF; CDR3nt: TGTGCCAGCAGTGACCCGGGACAGGGGAGCACTGAAGCTTTCTTT
d_gene: NA; v_gene: TRBV5-1; j_gene: TRBJ2-5; abundance: NA; CDR3aa: CASTQTATQETQYF; CDR3nt: TGCGCCAGCACCCAGACAGCCACCCAAGAGACCCAGTACTTC
d_gene: TRBD2; v_gene: TRBV7-9; j_gene: TRBJ2-2; abundance: once; CDR3aa: CASSPGGLAALMNTGELFF; CDR3nt: TGTGCCAGCAGCCCAGGGGGACTAGCGGCCTTAATGAACACCGGGGAGCTGTTTTTT